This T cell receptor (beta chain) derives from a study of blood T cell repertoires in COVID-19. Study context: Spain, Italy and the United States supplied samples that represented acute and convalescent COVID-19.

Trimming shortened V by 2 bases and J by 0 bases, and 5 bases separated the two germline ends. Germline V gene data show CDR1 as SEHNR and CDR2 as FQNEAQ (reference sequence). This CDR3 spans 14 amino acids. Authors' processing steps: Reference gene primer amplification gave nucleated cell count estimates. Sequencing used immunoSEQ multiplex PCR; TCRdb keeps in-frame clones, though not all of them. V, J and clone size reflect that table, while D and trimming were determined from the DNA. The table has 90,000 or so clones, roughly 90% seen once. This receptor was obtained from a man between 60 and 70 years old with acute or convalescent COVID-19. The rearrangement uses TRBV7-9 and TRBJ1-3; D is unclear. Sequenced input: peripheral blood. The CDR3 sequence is CASSLLNSGNTIYF. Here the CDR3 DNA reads TGTGCCAGCAGCTTATTAAACTCTGGAAACACCATATATTTT.